This T cell receptor (beta chain) was documented in a study of early T cells in non-severe SARS-CoV-2 infection. At the level of the study: Bulk RNA taken from unsorted whole blood was sequenced, leaving chains unpaired.

The CDR3 totals 15 residues. The ends lost 3 bases at V and 7 bases at J; junction bases unmatched: 8. Germline V gives CDR1 MNHEY, CDR2 SMNVEV (reference sequence). The protocol attached unique molecular identifiers to individual cDNA molecules. TCRdb ran MiXCR on the 5' RACE reads and lists one entry per CDR3 protein. Of under 70,000 distinct CDR3 sequences in the sample, roughly an eighth were seen once. This clonotype occurred a few times. The TCR originated in an adult who was a healthcare worker with PCR-confirmed SARS-CoV-2 infection or an uninfected control (not recorded which). The chain uses TRBV27 and TRBJ2-7; 11 nucleotides line up with TRBD1. The sequenced sample consisted of whole blood. The CDR3 reads CASSLEDRGHGEQYF. CDR3 in DNA: TGTGCCAGCAGTTTGGAGGACAGGGGGCATGGGGAGCAGTACTTC.